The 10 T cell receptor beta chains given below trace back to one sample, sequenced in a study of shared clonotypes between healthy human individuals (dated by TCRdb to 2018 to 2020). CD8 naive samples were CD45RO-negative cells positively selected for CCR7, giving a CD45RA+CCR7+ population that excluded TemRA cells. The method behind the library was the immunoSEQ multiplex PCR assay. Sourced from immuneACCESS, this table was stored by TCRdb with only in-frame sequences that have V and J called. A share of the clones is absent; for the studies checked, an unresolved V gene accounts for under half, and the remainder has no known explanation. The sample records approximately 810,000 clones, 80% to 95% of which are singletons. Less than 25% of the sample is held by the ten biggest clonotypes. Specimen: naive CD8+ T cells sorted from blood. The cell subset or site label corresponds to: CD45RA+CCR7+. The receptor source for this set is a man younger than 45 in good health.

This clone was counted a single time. The CDR3, as DNA: TGTGCCAGCAGCTTAGGGTCCTCGAACACTGAAGCTTTCTTT. It yields the protein CASSLGSSNTEAFF. The V and J genes are TRBV7-9 and TRBJ1-1, with no clear D. The CDR3 is made up of 14 amino acids. V lost 1 base and J lost 1, with 7 bases in between. The germline CDR1 and CDR2 sequences are SEHNR and FQNEAQ (reference sequence).

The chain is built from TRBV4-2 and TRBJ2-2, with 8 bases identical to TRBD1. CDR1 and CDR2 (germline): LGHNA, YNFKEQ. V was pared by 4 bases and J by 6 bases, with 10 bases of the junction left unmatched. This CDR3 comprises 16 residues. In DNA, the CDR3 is TGTGCCAGCAGCCCTGCGGGACAGGTTAGGGCCGGGGAGCTGTTTTTT. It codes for CASSPAGQVRAGELFF.

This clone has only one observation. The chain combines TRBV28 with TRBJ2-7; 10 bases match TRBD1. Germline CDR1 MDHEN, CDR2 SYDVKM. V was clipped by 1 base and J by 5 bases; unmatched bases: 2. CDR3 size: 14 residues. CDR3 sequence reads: CASSLSTGGNEQYF. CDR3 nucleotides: TGTGCCAGCAGTTTATCGACAGGGGGCAACGAGCAGTACTTC. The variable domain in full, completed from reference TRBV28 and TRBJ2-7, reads DVKVTQSSRYLVKRTGEKVFLECVQDMDHENMFWYRQDPGLGLRLIYFSYDVKMKEKGDIPEGYSVSREKKERFSLILESASTNQTSMYLCASSLSTGGNEQYFGPGTRLTVT.

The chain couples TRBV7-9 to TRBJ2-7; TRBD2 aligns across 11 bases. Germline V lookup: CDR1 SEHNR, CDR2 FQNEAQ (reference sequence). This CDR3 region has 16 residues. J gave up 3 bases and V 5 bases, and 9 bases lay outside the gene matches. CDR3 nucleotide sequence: TGTGCCAGCAGCCCTAGCCTCGGACTAGCGGGCTACGAGCAGTACTTC. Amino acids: CASSPSLGLAGYEQYF.

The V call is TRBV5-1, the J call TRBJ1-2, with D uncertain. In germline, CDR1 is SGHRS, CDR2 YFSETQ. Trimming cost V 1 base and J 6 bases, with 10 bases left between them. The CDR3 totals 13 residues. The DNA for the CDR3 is TGCGCCAGCAGCTTGAGGGAGGGTCATGGCTACACCTTC. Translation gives CASSLREGHGYTF.

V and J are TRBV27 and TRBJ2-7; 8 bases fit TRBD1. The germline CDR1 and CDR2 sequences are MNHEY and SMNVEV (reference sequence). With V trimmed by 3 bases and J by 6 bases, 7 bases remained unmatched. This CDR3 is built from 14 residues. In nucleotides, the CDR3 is TGTGCCAGCAGTTTCCTGGGACAGGAATTCGAGCAGTACTTC. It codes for CASSFLGQEFEQYF.

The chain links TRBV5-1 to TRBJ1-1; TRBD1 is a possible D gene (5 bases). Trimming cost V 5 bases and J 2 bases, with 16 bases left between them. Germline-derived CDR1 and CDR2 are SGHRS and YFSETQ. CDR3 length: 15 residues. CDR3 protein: CASSFTGLPNTEAFF. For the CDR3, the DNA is TGCGCCAGCAGTTTTACGGGACTCCCTAACACTGAAGCTTTCTTT.

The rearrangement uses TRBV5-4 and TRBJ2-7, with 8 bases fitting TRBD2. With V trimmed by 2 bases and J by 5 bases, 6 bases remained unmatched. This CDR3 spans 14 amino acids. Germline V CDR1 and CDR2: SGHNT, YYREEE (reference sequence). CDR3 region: CASSLSGSFHEQYF. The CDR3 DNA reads TGTGCCAGCAGCTTAAGCGGGAGTTTCCACGAGCAGTACTTC.

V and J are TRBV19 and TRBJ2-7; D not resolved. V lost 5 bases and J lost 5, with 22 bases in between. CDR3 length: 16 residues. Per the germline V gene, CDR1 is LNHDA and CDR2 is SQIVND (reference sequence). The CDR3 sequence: CASSAASLSTVDEQYF. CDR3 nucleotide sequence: TGTGCCAGTAGTGCTGCTTCCCTTAGCACCGTGGACGAGCAGTACTTC.

The CDR3 DNA sequence: TGCGCCAGCAGTGAATCCTTGCCCGCAGATACGCAGTATTTT. It is translated as CASSESLPADTQYF. This chain uses TRBV10-1 with TRBJ2-3; D unresolved. V lost 3 bases to trimming and J lost 4 bases, with 11 bases between them. The germline gives CDR1 WNHNN, CDR2 SYGVQD (reference sequence). The CDR3 is 14 residues long.